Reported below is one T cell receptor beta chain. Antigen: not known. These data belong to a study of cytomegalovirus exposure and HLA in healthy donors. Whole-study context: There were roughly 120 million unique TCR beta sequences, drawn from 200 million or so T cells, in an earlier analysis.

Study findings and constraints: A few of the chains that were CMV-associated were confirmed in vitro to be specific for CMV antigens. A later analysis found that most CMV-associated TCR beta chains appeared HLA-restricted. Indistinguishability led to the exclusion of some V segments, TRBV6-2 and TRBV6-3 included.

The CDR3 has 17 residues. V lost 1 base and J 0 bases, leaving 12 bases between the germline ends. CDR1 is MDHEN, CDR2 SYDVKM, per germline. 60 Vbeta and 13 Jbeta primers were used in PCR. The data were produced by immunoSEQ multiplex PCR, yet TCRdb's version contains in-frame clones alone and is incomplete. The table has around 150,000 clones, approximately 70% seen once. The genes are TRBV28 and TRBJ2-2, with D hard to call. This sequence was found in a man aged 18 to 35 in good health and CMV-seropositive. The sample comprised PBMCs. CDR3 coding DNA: TGTGCCAGCAGTTTATTACTACTGTTCGCGAACACCGGGGAGCTGTTTTTT. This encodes CASSLLLLFANTGELFF.